Shown below are 9 T cell receptor beta chains from a single sample sequenced in a study of neoadjuvant anti-PD-1 for oral cavity cancer. Profiling relied on immunoSEQ multiplex PCR, and the TCRdb table lists in-frame clones only, not all of them. The sample lists about 23,000 clones, 27% seen once, with around 17% in the top ten. Specified time point: after neoadjuvant nivolumab, at surgical resection. This specimen consisted of tumor tissue, obtained after nivolumab (anti-PD-1) treatment. These receptors originate from a person between 40 and 85 years old with oral cavity squamous cell carcinoma.

This clone appeared a few times. This sequence joins TRBV7-2 and TRBJ2-7; TRBD2 matches 10 bases. The ends lost 2 bases at V and 4 bases at J; junction bases unmatched: 5. The CDR3 contains 15 residues. CDR1 and CDR2 (germline): SGHTA, FQGNSA. This chain's CDR3 is CASSLNPSGSYEQYF. DNA of the CDR3: TGTGCCAGCAGCTTAAACCCTAGCGGGAGTTACGAGCAGTACTTC.

The rearrangement uses TRBV6-1 and TRBJ2-7, with TRBD2 as a possible D gene (5 bases). Germline assignment: CDR1 MNHNS and CDR2 SASEGT. The CDR3 extends over 15 amino acids. With 5 bases removed from V and 4 bases from J, the gap between germline ends came to 18 bases. In nucleotides, the CDR3 is TGTGCCAGCAGTACCGGAGCGGTTAGGGCATACGAGCAGTACTTC. Amino acids: CASSTGAVRAYEQYF.

This sequence joins TRBV30 and TRBJ2-1; TRBD1 matches at 9 bases. Germline CDR1 GTSNPN, CDR2 SVGIG (reference sequence). J was trimmed by 16 bases and V by 4 bases; bases with no gene match: 8. The CDR3 runs to 11 residues. CDR3 nucleotides: TGTGCCTGGATGAGGACAGGGGATGTTTTCTTC. This codes for CAWMRTGDVFF. The full variable domain, rest sourced from reference TRBV30 and TRBJ2-1, is SQTIHQWPATLVQPVGSPLSLECTVEGTSNPNLYWYRQAAGRGLQLLFYSVGIGQISSEVPQNLSASRPQDRQFILSSKKLLLSDSGFYLCAWMRTGDVFFGPGTRLTVL.

This clone was counted between two and nine times. V gene TRBV7-2 combines with J gene TRBJ2-7; the match to TRBD2 covers 7 bases. The germline V gene has CDR1 SGHTA and CDR2 FQGNSA. This CDR3 has 15 residues. Unmatched junction bases numbered 3, after V lost 1 base and J lost 0 bases. In nucleotides, the CDR3 is TGTGCCAGCAGCTTAGTAGCTAGCGGCTCCTACGAGCAGTACTTC. Translated: CASSLVASGSYEQYF.

The rearrangement uses TRBV6-1 and TRBJ2-1; D gene unclear. Trimming took off 5 bases at V and 8 bases at J, with 7 bases between the two ends. The CDR3 totals 11 residues. CDR1 and CDR2 (germline): MNHNS, SASEGT. As DNA, the CDR3 is TGTGCCAGCAGTTTTAGGTATGAGCAGTTCTTC. Its translation is CASSFRYEQFF.

The chain combines TRBV9 with TRBJ2-7; D not resolved. Trimming removed 3 bases from V and 1 base from J, with 5 bases in between. In germline, CDR1 is SGDLS, CDR2 YYNGEE. The CDR3 runs to 12 residues. The CDR3 is CASSGSSYEQYF. Written as DNA, the CDR3 is TGTGCCAGCAGCGGGAGTTCCTACGAGCAGTACTTC.

The chain is built from TRBV2 and TRBJ2-7; a weak D match, TRBD2 (6 bases). The CDR3 has 15 amino acids. The ends were cut back, 0 bases at V and 7 bases at J, with 16 bases in the middle. CDR1 is SNHLY, CDR2 FYNNEI, per germline. The CDR3 bases are TGTGCCAGCAGTGAAGCTCTTGCGGGATCGGGTGAGCAGTACTTC. Residues: CASSEALAGSGEQYF.

The rearrangement joins TRBV10-1 to TRBJ2-1, with TRBD1 identical over 8 bases. This CDR3 is 15 amino acids long. V dropped 0 bases and J dropped 3; count of bases not matched to a gene: 1. Germline values: CDR1 WNHNN, CDR2 SYGVQD (reference sequence). Here the CDR3 reads CASSESTGGYNEQFF. Here the CDR3 DNA reads TGCGCCAGCAGTGAGTCTACAGGGGGCTACAATGAGCAGTTCTTC.

This clone occurred a few times. The V gene is TRBV5-1, the J gene TRBJ1-5, with TRBD1 matching over 7 bases. The CDR3 sequence is 14 residues long. In germline, CDR1 is SGHRS, CDR2 YFSETQ. V trimming: 0 bases; J trimming: 7 bases; junction bases outside the gene matches: 4. In DNA form, the CDR3 reads TGCGCCAGCAGCTTGGCCACAGGGGAGCAGCCCCAGCATTTT. Protein: CASSLATGEQPQHF.